Each of the 17 T cell receptor beta chains below was sequenced from the same sample in a study of T cell responses to AZD1222 COVID-19 vaccine. Data came from immunoSEQ multiplex PCR; TCRdb stores just in-frame clones and leaves some out. In the table there are about 81,000 clones, less than 95% of which are singletons. The sequencing here drew on peripheral blood, taken 28 days after the second AZD1222 dose. These receptors originate from an adult who received the AZD1222 COVID-19 vaccine.

The CDR3 protein is CASSSGTGGSGQETQYF. For the CDR3, the DNA is TGCGCCAGCAGCTCCGGGACAGGGGGCAGTGGCCAAGAGACCCAGTACTTC. The chain carries TRBV5-1 and TRBJ2-5, with 12 positions matching TRBD1. V trimming: 3 bases; J trimming: 1 base; junction bases outside the gene matches: 7. Per the germline V gene, CDR1 is SGHRS and CDR2 is YFSETQ. The CDR3 consists of 17 residues.

The V and J genes are TRBV3-1 (or the pseudogene TRBV3-2) and TRBJ2-2, with D unclear. V dropped 1 base and J dropped 7 bases, with 1 base sitting between them. Germline assignment: CDR1 LGHDT and CDR2 YNNKEL (reference sequence). This CDR3 contains 11 residues. The CDR3, as DNA: TGTGCCAGCAGCCAAGGCGGGGAGCTGTTTTTT. Protein sequence: CASSQGGELFF.

The rearrangement links TRBV7-3 to TRBJ1-3; D ambiguous. V dropped 1 base and J dropped 4 bases, with 5 bases sitting between them. The germline V gene encodes CDR1 SGHTA and CDR2 FQGTGA. The CDR3 loop spans 13 amino acids. The DNA of the CDR3 is TGTGCCAGCAGCTTAATCCAGGGAAACACCATATATTTT. The encoded protein is CASSLIQGNTIYF.

The chain recombines TRBV12-3 or TRBV12-4 with TRBJ1-1; weak D call: TRBD1 (5 bases). CDR3 length: 13 amino acids. V dropped 5 bases and J dropped 5 bases, with 12 bases sitting between them. This CDR3 is CASSKRGRTEAFF. In DNA, the CDR3 is TGTGCCAGCAGTAAAAGGGGCAGGACTGAAGCTTTCTTT.

The V call is TRBV19, the J call TRBJ1-4; unclear D gene. V was pared by 1 base and J by 7 bases, with 7 bases between. Germline V CDR1 and CDR2: LNHDA, SQIVND (reference sequence). The CDR3 runs 13 residues. The CDR3 coding sequence is TGTGCCAGTAGTATAGTCCATCCTGAAAAACTGTTTTTT. Its translation: CASSIVHPEKLFF.

This chain links TRBV6-5 with TRBJ1-2, with a possible D match to TRBD1 (5 bases). With 5 bases removed from V and 8 bases from J, the gap between germline ends came to 12 bases. CDR1 and CDR2 from the germline V gene are MNHEY and SVGAGI. The length of the CDR3 is 12 residues. CDR3 nucleotides: TGTGCCAGCAGTCCCTCGGGGGAAGGCTACACCTTC. It codes for CASSPSGEGYTF.

Only one count was recorded for this clone. The rearrangement uses TRBV29-1 and TRBJ2-1, with D perhaps matching TRBD1 or TRBD2 (5 bases each). This CDR3 comprises 13 residues. The V end lost 4 bases, the J end lost 4 bases, and 11 bases lay between the germline ends. Germline-derived CDR1 and CDR2 are SQVTM and ANQGSEA. This chain's CDR3 is CSVVRGLYNEQFF. CDR3 nucleotides: TGCAGCGTTGTACGGGGCTTATACAATGAGCAGTTCTTC.

The chain recombines TRBV19 with TRBJ1-5, with D tentatively TRBD1 (5 bases). CDR3 length equals 14 residues. Trimming cost V 5 bases and J 7 bases, with 15 bases left between them. Germline V CDR1 and CDR2: LNHDA, SQIVND (reference sequence). The CDR3 nucleotides read TGTGCCAGTAGTGAGGGCAGCCAGGGACAGCCCCAGCATTTT. Protein sequence: CASSEGSQGQPQHF.

This clone was counted a single time. V usage is TRBV5-1 and J usage is TRBJ1-1; D gene ambiguous. This CDR3 is 14 amino acids long. V was clipped by 0 bases and J by 4 bases, with 10 bases between them. In germline, CDR1 is SGHRS, CDR2 YFSETQ. CDR3 sequence (DNA): TGCGCCAGCAGCTTGGAGACCCGGGCCACTGAAGCTTTCTTT. Translating gives CASSLETRATEAFF.

The chain recombines TRBV5-4 with TRBJ2-5; 10 nucleotides align to TRBD1. The CDR3 sequence is 14 residues long. J lost 10 bases, V lost 4 bases, and 10 bases had no gene match. Germline CDR1 and CDR2: SGHNT and YYREEE (reference sequence). This CDR3 reads CASSPGGTGVIQYF. The CDR3 region has the DNA TGTGCCAGCAGCCCCGGGGGGACAGGGGTCATCCAGTACTTC.

V is TRBV27 and J is TRBJ2-7; a weak D match, TRBD2 (6 bases). CDR1 is MNHEY, CDR2 SMNVEV, per germline (reference sequence). This CDR3 has 15 amino acids. V was cut by 2 bases and J by 1 base, with 12 bases left in between. The CDR3 DNA follows: TGTGCCAGCAGTTTAGAGGCCGGGGGATCCTACGAGCAGTACTTC. Its protein product is CASSLEAGGSYEQYF.

The rearrangement joins TRBV5-1 to TRBJ2-6, with D perhaps matching TRBD2 (6 bases). Trimming shortened V by 2 bases and J by 0 bases, and 18 bases separated the two germline ends. From germline, CDR1 is SGHRS and CDR2 YFSETQ. CDR3 size: 19 residues. CDR3 nucleotides: TGCGCCAGCAGCTTCGCCTCCGGGACTCAAAGCTCTGGGGCCAACGTCCTGACTTTC. This codes for CASSFASGTQSSGANVLTF. Drawing the rest from reference TRBV5-1 and TRBJ2-6, the complete variable domain is KAGVTQTPRYLIKTRGQQVTLSCSPISGHRSVSWYQQTPGQGLQFLFEYFSETQRNKGNFPGRFSGRQFSNSRSEMNVSTLELGDSALYLCASSFASGTQSSGANVLTFGAGSRLTVL.

The rearrangement joins TRBV11-2 to TRBJ1-2, with a tentative D call TRBD1 (5 bases). The CDR3 length is 14 residues. The V and J ends lost 0 bases and 6 bases respectively, with 11 bases between them. The germline gives CDR1 SGHAT, CDR2 FQNNGV. The CDR3 sequence: CASSLEGRAHGYTF. The DNA of the CDR3 is TGTGCCAGCAGCTTAGAGGGCAGGGCCCATGGCTACACCTTC.

The rearrangement links TRBV11-3 to TRBJ2-7, with D hard to call. Between the trimmed V and J ends, which lost 3 bases and 7 bases, there was a span of 13 bases. The CDR3 has 13 residues. Germline V gene sequence: CDR1 SGHNT, CDR2 YENEEA. DNA of the CDR3: TGTGCCAGCAGCTTGGGGTCGGCCCGAGAGCAGTACTTC. Amino acid sequence: CASSLGSAREQYF.

The genes are TRBV11-2 and TRBJ2-1, with TRBD1 as a possible D gene (5 bases). Per germline, CDR1 SGHAT and CDR2 FQNNGV. There are 17 residues in the CDR3. V dropped 5 bases and J dropped 0 bases, with 17 bases sitting between them. CDR3 DNA sequence: TGTGCCAGCAGCCCCACAGGACGGAGTGGCTCCTACAATGAGCAGTTCTTC. This encodes CASSPTGRSGSYNEQFF.

The gene calls are TRBV9 and TRBJ2-7, with 9 bases lining up with TRBD2. V shed 0 bases and J 3 bases; nucleotides not matched to a gene: 4. This CDR3 comprises 15 residues. The germline CDR1 and CDR2 sequences are SGDLS and YYNGEE. The CDR3 spells CASSVVAGEFYEQYF. In nucleotides, the CDR3 is TGTGCCAGCAGCGTAGTAGCGGGGGAATTCTACGAGCAGTACTTC.

V and J are TRBV28 and TRBJ1-2; D is ambiguous. Germline V CDR1 and CDR2: MDHEN, SYDVKM. The CDR3 sequence is 13 residues long. CDR3 region: CASRPTGSYGYTF. CDR3 nucleotide sequence: TGTGCGTCTCGGCCGACCGGCAGCTATGGCTACACCTTC.